This TCR beta chain is from a study of OX40 agonist ivuxolimab in advanced cancers. Turning to this clone: The antigen remains undetermined.

Study-level points and caveats: Clonal expansion was seen in CD4+ and CD8+ blood T cells by week 6 at 0.1 to 3.0 mg/kg.

Trimming took 0 bases from V and 0 from J, leaving 12 bases between them. There are 16 residues in the CDR3. The germline V gene encodes CDR1 SEHNR and CDR2 FQNEAQ (reference sequence). The data were produced by immunoSEQ multiplex PCR, yet TCRdb's version contains in-frame clones alone and is incomplete. The repertoire holds about 73,000 clones, around 84% seen once, with over 2% in the top ten. The chain is built from TRBV7-9 and TRBJ2-7; D perhaps matches TRBD1 (5 bases). This clonotype was obtained from an adult with an advanced solid tumor such as melanoma, head and neck, liver or kidney cancer. This specimen was CD4+ or CD8+ T cells sorted from blood, taken in a trial of the OX40 agonist ivuxolimab. The DNA of the CDR3 is TGTGCCAGCAGCTTAGCGTTGGGGCTGAGCTCCTACGAGCAGTACTTC. This codes for CASSLALGLSSYEQYF.